This T cell receptor (beta chain) was profiled in a study of blood T cell repertoires in COVID-19. TCRdb's table, derived via immunoSEQ multiplex PCR, lists solely in-frame clones and lacks some. The table lists a few hundred thousand clones, 89% of them singletons, with approximately 9.4% in the top ten. The CDR3 runs 16 residues. Per germline, CDR1 LNHDA and CDR2 SQIVND (reference sequence). J gave up 0 bases and V 4 bases, and 8 bases lay outside the gene matches. The TCR comes from a woman between 35 and 50 years old who had recovered from COVID-19. Sequencing used PBMCs or T cells enriched from blood (not recorded which). The chain links TRBV19 to TRBJ1-2, with TRBD1 identical over 7 bases. This chain's CDR3 is CASSKAGTETNYGYTF. CDR3 DNA sequence: TGTGCCAGTAGTAAGGCTGGGACAGAAACTAACTATGGCTACACCTTC.